The next 28 T cell receptor beta chains were all read from a single sample in a study of blood T cells in healthy people across ages. For the second PCR, which ran for about 7 to 11 cycles, a sample-barcoded 5' primer and a J-beta primer mix were used. Each CDR3 protein is one row after TCRdb ran MiXCR on the 5' RACE reads. The table records about 1.4 million distinct CDR3 sequences, around 59% of them present only once. The material sequenced was blood. All receptors derive from a man between 18 and 35 years old in good health.

The chain recombines TRBV3-1 with TRBJ2-4, with 9 bases identical to TRBD1. The J call may be incorrect, as the DNA end agrees better with TRBJ2-7. The CDR3 has 14 amino acids. The germline CDR1 and CDR2 sequences are LGHDT and YNNKEL (reference sequence). As DNA, the CDR3 is TGTGCCAGCAGCCAGGGGGACAGGGCAGACGAGCAGTACTTC. Translated: CASSQGDRADEQYF.

The chain joins TRBV11-2 to TRBJ1-1; a weak D match, TRBD1 (5 bases). The CDR3 extends over 16 amino acids. The V gene's germline CDR1 is SGHAT and CDR2 FQNNGV. Trimming removed 8 bases from V and 2 bases from J, with 21 bases in between. CDR3 loop: CASSSHPFDSNTEAFF. The CDR3, as DNA: TGTGCCAGCTCTTCCCACCCCTTCGACAGTAACACTGAAGCTTTCTTT.

The chain recombines TRBV20-1 with TRBJ2-3, with 8 nucleotides matching TRBD2. This CDR3 region has 14 residues. V was clipped by 6 bases and J by 2 bases; unmatched bases: 7. Germline V gives CDR1 DFQATT, CDR2 SNEGSKA (reference sequence). CDR3 in DNA: TGCAGTGCCAGTAAGACTAGCGACACAGATACGCAGTATTTT. Translating it yields CSASKTSDTDTQYF.

The chain joins TRBV20-1 to TRBJ1-2; D unresolved. Trimming stripped 0 bases from V and 4 bases from J, with 9 bases between. This CDR3 has 13 amino acids. Germline V gene sequence: CDR1 DFQATT, CDR2 SNEGSKA (reference sequence). This CDR3 is CSARDPRTYGYTF. The CDR3 DNA reads as TGCAGTGCTAGAGATCCCAGGACCTATGGCTACACCTTC.

The rearrangement uses TRBV4-2 and TRBJ1-5; TRBD1 is a possible D gene (5 bases). The germline V gene has CDR1 LGHNA and CDR2 YNFKEQ. V lost 1 base and J lost 9, with 16 bases in between. The length of the CDR3 is 15 residues. The CDR3 bases are TGTGCCAGCAGCCAAGTGTGGCAGGGTGATACGCCCCAGCATTTT. Amino acid sequence: CASSQVWQGDTPQHF.

This chain connects TRBV6-5 to TRBJ2-3; TRBD2 matches at 13 bases. V lost 6 bases to trimming and J lost 3 bases; unmatched junction nucleotides: 6. CDR3 size: 16 residues. Per germline, CDR1 MNHEY and CDR2 SVGAGI. CDR3 sequence: CASSEGTSGITDTQYF. The CDR3, as DNA: TGTGCCAGCAGCGAGGGGACTAGCGGGATAACAGATACGCAGTATTTT.

The chain combines TRBV6-2 or TRBV6-3 with TRBJ2-7; possibly TRBD1 or TRBD2 for D (5 bases each). The length of the CDR3 is 16 residues. CDR1 MNHEY and CDR2 SVGEGT come from the germline V gene. Trimming cost V 6 bases and J 1 base, with 19 bases left between them. Here the CDR3 reads CASSSRGGPQSYEQYF. In DNA form, the CDR3 reads TGTGCCAGCAGCTCTAGGGGCGGGCCACAATCCTACGAGCAGTACTTC.

The rearrangement uses TRBV5-1 and TRBJ2-4; 10 nucleotides line up with TRBD2. The J call may be incorrect, as the DNA end agrees better with TRBJ2-7. Germline-derived CDR1 and CDR2 are SGHRS and YFSETQ. The CDR3 contains 14 residues. CDR3 region: CASKYLAGADEQYF. CDR3 DNA: TGCGCCAGCAAGTATCTAGCGGGAGCGGACGAGCAGTACTTC.

This clonotype was counted a few times. The CDR3, as DNA: TGTGCCAGCAGTTTATTGAGCGGGAACGTGGACATTCAGTACTTC. This encodes CASSLLSGNVDIQYF. The V call is TRBV28, the J call TRBJ2-4; 7 bases are a match to TRBD2. V trimming: 1 base; J trimming: 8 bases; junction bases outside the gene matches: 8. Looked up from germline, CDR1 is MDHEN and CDR2 is SYDVKM. The CDR3 runs 15 residues.

The rearrangement links TRBV6-5 to TRBJ1-6; D is ambiguous. Trimming left V 0 bases short and J 7 bases short, with 10 bases between. The CDR3 is made up of 15 amino acids. Germline CDR1 is MNHEY and CDR2 is SVGAGI. CDR3 residues: CASSYSGSPNSPLHF. The CDR3 DNA reads as TGTGCCAGCAGTTACTCCGGCAGTCCCAATTCACCCCTCCACTTT.

This clonotype appeared a single time. The chain combines TRBV6-5 with TRBJ2-7, with TRBD1 matching 8 bases. The junction had 9 bases not matched to a gene; V was cut back by 11 bases and J by 3 bases. Germline CDR1 reads MNHEY; CDR2 reads SVGAGI. The CDR3 spans 13 residues. CDR3 protein: CASRQGTLYEQYF. For the CDR3, the DNA is TGTGCCTCCAGACAGGGGACCCTCTACGAGCAGTACTTC.

This clonotype was recorded a few times. This sequence joins TRBV15 and TRBJ2-1; D might be TRBD2 (6 bases). CDR3 length: 13 residues. Looked up from germline, CDR1 is LNHNV and CDR2 is YYDKDF (reference sequence). Trimming stripped 4 bases from V and 7 bases from J, with 11 bases between. The CDR3 reads CATSTKRGNEQFF. The DNA for the CDR3 is TGTGCCACCAGCACCAAACGGGGGAATGAGCAGTTCTTC.

V usage is TRBV6-2 or TRBV6-3 and J usage is TRBJ2-1, with D tentatively TRBD2 (6 bases). Germline lookup yields CDR1 MNHEY and CDR2 SVGEGT. The CDR3 runs 18 residues. The V end was cut by 6 bases, the J end by 9 bases, with 30 bases between. In DNA, the CDR3 is TGTGCCAGCAGCTCCAAACGACTAGGACTACGACTAAGCGGTGAGCAGTTCTTC. Translation: CASSSKRLGLRLSGEQFF.

This chain uses TRBV20-1 with TRBJ1-2; no definite D call. The germline V gene has CDR1 DFQATT and CDR2 SNEGSKA (reference sequence). This CDR3 comprises 14 residues. Trimming left V 1 base short and J 6 bases short, with 15 bases between. This CDR3 reads CSARVSFLGDGYTF. For the CDR3, the DNA is TGCAGTGCTAGAGTGTCCTTTCTCGGAGATGGCTACACCTTC.

V usage is TRBV29-1 and J usage is TRBJ1-2; 7 bases align to TRBD1. The ends lost 6 bases at V and 8 bases at J; junction bases unmatched: 12. The length of the CDR3 is 13 residues. CDR1 is SQVTM and CDR2 is ANQGSEA in the germline V gene. The CDR3 DNA is TGCAGCGTCCGACAGGGAGGATCGCAAGGCTACACCTTC. Its protein product is CSVRQGGSQGYTF.

The CDR3 loop is CASSLMDSSYEQYF. In DNA, the CDR3 is TGTGCCAGCAGCTTAATGGACAGCTCCTACGAGCAGTACTTC. The V gene is TRBV7-6, the J gene TRBJ2-7; tentative D call: TRBD1 (6 bases). The germline V gene encodes CDR1 SGHVS and CDR2 FNYEAQ. The CDR3 is made up of 14 amino acids. Trimming took off 2 bases at V and 0 bases at J, with 8 bases between the two ends. The complete variable domain, with remaining parts taken from reference TRBV7-6 and TRBJ2-7, reads GAGVSQSPRYKVTKRGQDVALRCDPISGHVSLYWYRQALGQGPEFLTYFNYEAQQDKSGLPNDRFSAERPEGSISTLTIQRTEQRDSAMYRCASSLMDSSYEQYFGPGTRLTVT.

The J gene is TRBJ2-7, the V gene TRBV7-6; 10 bases line up with TRBD1. The germline V gene encodes CDR1 SGHVS and CDR2 FNYEAQ. J was trimmed by 5 bases and V by 4 bases; bases with no gene match: 11. The CDR3 runs 16 residues. The CDR3 loop reads CASSSNPGQGRNEQYF. The CDR3 nucleotides read TGTGCCAGCAGCTCAAATCCGGGACAGGGGAGAAACGAGCAGTACTTC.

This chain connects TRBV5-1 to TRBJ2-3; tentative D call: TRBD2 (6 bases). The germline CDR1 and CDR2 sequences are SGHRS and YFSETQ. This CDR3 is built from 15 residues. Between the trimmed V and J ends, which lost 2 bases and 4 bases, there was a span of 14 bases. CDR3 region: CASSLERPGADTQYF. The CDR3 DNA reads TGCGCCAGCAGCTTAGAGCGACCGGGGGCAGATACGCAGTATTTT. The full variable domain, in which reference TRBV5-1 and TRBJ2-3 provide the parts outside the CDR3, is KAGVTQTPRYLIKTRGQQVTLSCSPISGHRSVSWYQQTPGQGLQFLFEYFSETQRNKGNFPGRFSGRQFSNSRSEMNVSTLELGDSALYLCASSLERPGADTQYFGPGTRLTVL.

J is TRBJ2-3 and V is TRBV5-1, with D perhaps matching TRBD1 or TRBD2 (5 bases each). V was clipped by 4 bases and J by 1 base, with 16 bases between them. This CDR3 is built from 16 residues. Per the germline V gene, CDR1 is SGHRS and CDR2 is YFSETQ. CDR3 sequence reads: CASSPRGALGTDTQYF. As DNA, the CDR3 is TGCGCCAGCAGCCCTCGAGGGGCTTTAGGCACAGATACGCAGTATTTT.

This clonotype turned up a few times. V is TRBV7-2 and J is TRBJ2-7; weak D call: TRBD2 (5 bases). The CDR3 loop spans 15 amino acids. V was clipped by 2 bases and J by 1 base, with 12 bases between them. CDR1 and CDR2 from the germline V gene are SGHTA and FQGNSA. CDR3 sequence (DNA): TGTGCCAGCAGCTTAAGCGGATTACGTTCCTACGAGCAGTACTTC. Encoded protein: CASSLSGLRSYEQYF.

This clonotype was observed a few times. This chain links TRBV15 with TRBJ1-1, with D unresolved. Germline V lookup: CDR1 LNHNV, CDR2 YYDKDF (reference sequence). CDR3 length: 15 residues. V lost 0 bases and J lost 0, with 8 bases in between. CDR3 nucleotide sequence: TGTGCCACCAGCAGAGATGCGGGTATGAACACTGAAGCTTTCTTT. This encodes CATSRDAGMNTEAFF.

This clonotype came up once. V and J are TRBV15 and TRBJ2-7; D is ambiguous. Germline V CDR1 and CDR2: LNHNV, YYDKDF (reference sequence). V lost 0 bases, J lost 1 base, and 7 bases lay in between. This CDR3 is 14 amino acids long. In DNA, the CDR3 is TGTGCCACCAGCAGAGAACGGATTTCCTACGAGCAGTACTTC. Protein: CATSRERISYEQYF.

The J gene is TRBJ2-7, the V gene TRBV10-3; D possibly corresponds to TRBD2 (5 bases). Per the germline V gene, CDR1 is ENHRY and CDR2 is SYGVKD. This CDR3 region has 15 residues. Trimming removed 8 bases at V and 6 bases at J, with 23 bases between. The CDR3 protein is CAIAPAQGWRSEQYF. In nucleotides, the CDR3 is TGTGCCATCGCACCCGCACAAGGATGGAGGAGCGAGCAGTACTTC.

The chain has TRBV30 and TRBJ2-2; 7 nucleotides agree with TRBD2. This CDR3 is 14 amino acids long. V was pared by 2 bases and J by 5 bases, with 5 bases of the junction left unmatched. Germline V CDR1 and CDR2: GTSNPN, SVGIG (reference sequence). The CDR3 bases are TGTGCCTGGAGTATGGGAGGGGCTACCGGGGAGCTGTTTTTT. It translates to CAWSMGGATGELFF.

The rearrangement links TRBV21-1 to TRBJ2-3; whether TRBD1, the table's D call, matches the DNA was not checked. TRBV21-1 is recorded as a pseudogene. The CDR3 length is 14 residues. CDR3 sequence: CASSKEDWGVSQYF. In DNA, the CDR3 is TGTGCCAGCAGCAAAGAAGACTGGGGTGTATCGCAGTATTTT.

This clonotype showed up just once. The chain carries TRBV7-2 and TRBJ2-1, with D unclear. From germline, CDR1 is SGHTA and CDR2 FQGNSA. With 1 base removed from V and 7 bases from J, the gap between germline ends came to 20 bases. The CDR3 is 17 amino acids. The CDR3, as DNA: TGTGCCAGCAGCTTAGTCCCTACGAGCGTTTCTTGGAATGAGCAGTTCTTC. It yields the protein CASSLVPTSVSWNEQFF.

The rearrangement links TRBV27 to TRBJ1-5, with D uncertain. The CDR3 loop spans 17 amino acids. The ends were cut back, 5 bases at V and 0 bases at J, with 17 bases in the middle. From germline, CDR1 is MNHEY and CDR2 SMNVEV (reference sequence). CDR3 coding DNA: TGTGCCAGCAGTCCCCGGATAGGAGTTTATAGCAATCAGCCCCAGCATTTT. Translation gives CASSPRIGVYSNQPQHF.

The chain has TRBV12-3 or TRBV12-4 and TRBJ1-6; no definite D call. V lost 6 bases and J 10 bases, leaving 13 bases between the germline ends. This CDR3 has 13 residues. CDR3 DNA: TGTGCCAGCAGCCCCCACGGGGAGTCACCCCTCCACTTT. Protein sequence: CASSPHGESPLHF.